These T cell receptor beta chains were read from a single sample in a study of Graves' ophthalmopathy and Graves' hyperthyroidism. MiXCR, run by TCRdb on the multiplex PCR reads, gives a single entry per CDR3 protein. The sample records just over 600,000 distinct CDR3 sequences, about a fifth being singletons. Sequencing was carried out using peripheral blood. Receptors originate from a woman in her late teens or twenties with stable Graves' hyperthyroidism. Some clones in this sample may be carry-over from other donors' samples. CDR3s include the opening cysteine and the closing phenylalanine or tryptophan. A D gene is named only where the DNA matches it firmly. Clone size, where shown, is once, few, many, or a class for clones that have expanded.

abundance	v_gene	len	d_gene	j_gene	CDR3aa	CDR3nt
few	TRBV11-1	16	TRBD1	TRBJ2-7	CASSPETGKAVNEQYF	TGTGCCAGCAGCCCAGAGACAGGGAAGGCCGTAAACGAGCAGTACTTC
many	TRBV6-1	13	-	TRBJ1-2	CASSQGPNYGYTF	TGTGCCAGCAGTCAGGGACCTAACTATGGCTACACCTTC
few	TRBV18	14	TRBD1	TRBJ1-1	CASSPKTGTHEAFF	TGTGCCAGCTCACCCAAGACAGGGACACATGAAGCTTTCTTT
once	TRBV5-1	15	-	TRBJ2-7	CASSLSGESSYEQYF	TGCGCCAGCAGCTTATCGGGGGAGAGCTCCTACGAGCAGTACTTC
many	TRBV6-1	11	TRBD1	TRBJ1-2	CASGDSGDSAF	TGTGCCAGCGGAGATTCGGGGGACAGCGCTTTC
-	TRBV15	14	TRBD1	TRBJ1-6	CATSPGTENSPLHF	TGTGCCACCAGCCCCGGGACAGAAAATTCACCCCTCCACTTT
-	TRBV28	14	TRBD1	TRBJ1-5	CASSSRQGRQPQHF	TGTGCCAGCAGTTCCAGACAGGGTCGGCAGCCCCAGCATTTT
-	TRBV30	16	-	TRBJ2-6	CAWRATPGTGANVLTF	TGTGCCTGGAGAGCTACACCAGGGACCGGGGCCAACGTCCTGACTTTC
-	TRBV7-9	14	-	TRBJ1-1	CASITWGSDTEAFF	TGTGCCAGCATCACGTGGGGGTCGGACACTGAAGCTTTCTTT
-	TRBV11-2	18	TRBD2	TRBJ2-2	CASSPNPGLAGVAGELFF	TGTGCCAGCAGCCCCAACCCGGGACTAGCGGGAGTGGCCGGGGAGCTGTTTTTT
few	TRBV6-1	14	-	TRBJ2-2	CASRRGAETGELFF	TGTGCCAGCCGACGGGGGGCAGAAACCGGGGAGCTGTTTTTT
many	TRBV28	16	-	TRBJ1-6	CASSLGISRAYSHLHF	TGTGCCAGCAGCCTAGGGATATCGAGGGCCTATTCACACCTCCACTTT
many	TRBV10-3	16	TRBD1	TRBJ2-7	CAIRDLSSGQGNEQYF	TGTGCCATCAGGGATTTGTCTAGCGGACAGGGGAACGAGCAGTACTTC
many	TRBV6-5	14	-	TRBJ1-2	CASSYSVRDYGYTF	TGTGCCAGCAGTTACTCCGTCAGGGACTATGGCTACACCTTC
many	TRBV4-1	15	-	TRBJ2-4	CASSRTAVAKNIQYF	TGCGCCAGCAGCCGAACGGCGGTAGCCAAAAACATTCAGTACTTC
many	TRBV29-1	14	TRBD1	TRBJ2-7	CSVVGTGGPYEQYF	TGCAGCGTCGTGGGGACAGGGGGGCCCTACGAGCAGTACTTC
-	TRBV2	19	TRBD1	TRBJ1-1	CASSARTRTGGGFDTEAFF	TGTGCCAGCAGTGCCCGAACTAGGACAGGGGGCGGTTTCGACACTGAAGCTTTCTTT
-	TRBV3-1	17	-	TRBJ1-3	CASSQDGIWTSGNTIYF	TGTGCCAGCAGCCAAGATGGGATATGGACATCTGGAAACACCATATATTTT
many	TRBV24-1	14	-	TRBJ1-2	CATSDSASNYGYTF	TGTGCCACCAGTGACTCAGCCTCTAACTATGGCTACACCTTC
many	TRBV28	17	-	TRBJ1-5	CASSPPLGRSSNQPQHF	TGTGCCAGCAGTCCACCCCTTGGACGGTCTAGCAATCAGCCCCAGCATTTT
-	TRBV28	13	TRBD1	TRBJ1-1	CASSLTGDTEACF	TGTGCCAGCAGTTTAACAGGGGATACTGAAGCTTGCTTT
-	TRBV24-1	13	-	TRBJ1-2	CATSDTRTWGYTF	TGTGCCACCAGTGACACGAGGACTTGGGGCTACACCTTC
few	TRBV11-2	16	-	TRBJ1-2	CASSSSHSLVGYGYTF	TGTGCCAGCAGCTCCTCGCATTCCCTTGTGGGCTATGGCTACACCTTC
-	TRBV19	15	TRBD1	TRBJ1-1	CASSIWGRGDTEAFF	TGTGCCAGTAGTATTTGGGGCAGGGGGGACACTGAAGCTTTCTTT
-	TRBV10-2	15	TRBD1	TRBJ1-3	CASSDGTARGNTIYF	TGCGCCAGCAGTGACGGGACAGCACGAGGAAACACCATATATTTT
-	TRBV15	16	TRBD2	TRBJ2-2	CATSRGASGLDGELFF	TGTGCCACCAGCAGAGGGGCTAGCGGGCTCGACGGGGAGCTGTTTTTT
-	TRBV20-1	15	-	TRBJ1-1	CSASEGQTENTEAFF	TGCAGTGCTAGTGAGGGTCAAACAGAAAACACTGAAGCTTTCTTT
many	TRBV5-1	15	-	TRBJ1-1	CASSQVAHQNTEAFF	TGCGCCAGCAGCCAAGTGGCACACCAAAACACTGAAGCTTTCTTT
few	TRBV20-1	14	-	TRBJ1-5	CSAREPVSNQPQHF	TGCAGTGCTAGAGAACCCGTTAGCAATCAGCCCCAGCATTTT
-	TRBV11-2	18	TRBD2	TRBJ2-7	CASSLEWAASGSWYEQYF	TGTGCCAGCAGCTTAGAGTGGGCGGCTAGCGGGAGTTGGTACGAGCAGTACTTC
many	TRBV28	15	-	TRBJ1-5	CASSPRGLGNQPQHF	TGTGCCAGCAGTCCACGGGGTCTGGGCAATCAGCCCCAGCATTTT
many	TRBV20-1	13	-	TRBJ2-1	CSAIPLVWYEQFF	TGCAGTGCTATCCCACTAGTATGGTATGAGCAGTTCTTC
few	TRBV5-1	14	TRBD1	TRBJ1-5	CASSPDRTNQPQHF	TGCGCCAGCAGCCCGGACAGGACAAATCAGCCCCAGCATTTT
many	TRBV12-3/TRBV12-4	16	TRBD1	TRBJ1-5	CASSPRTGRLNQPQHF	TGTGCCAGCAGTCCAAGGACAGGGCGGCTCAATCAGCCCCAGCATTTT
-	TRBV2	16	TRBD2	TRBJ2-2	CASSDSGGGATGELFF	TGTGCCAGCAGCGATAGCGGGGGGGGAGCCACCGGGGAGCTGTTTTTT
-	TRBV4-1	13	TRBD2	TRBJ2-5	CASSQETGGPAFF	TGCGCCAGCAGCCAAGAAACGGGAGGGCCGGCATTCTTC
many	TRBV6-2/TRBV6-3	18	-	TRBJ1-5	CASSRSGLDLYSNQPQHF	TGTGCCAGCAGTCGGTCGGGACTGGACCTTTATAGCAATCAGCCCCAGCATTTT
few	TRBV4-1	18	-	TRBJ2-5	CASSQERMSAGFQETQYF	TGCGCCAGCAGCCAAGAGCGTATGTCCGCGGGCTTCCAAGAGACCCAGTACTTC
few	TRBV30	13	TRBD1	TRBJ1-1	CALARGRNTEAFF	TGTGCTCTAGCCAGGGGGAGGAACACTGAAGCTTTCTTT
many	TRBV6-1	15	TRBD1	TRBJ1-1	CASTHRQGTTTEAFF	TGTGCCAGCACCCATAGACAGGGTACAACCACTGAAGCTTTCTTT
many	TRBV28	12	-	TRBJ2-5	CATLTGQETQYF	TGTGCCACCTTGACAGGCCAAGAGACCCAGTACTTC
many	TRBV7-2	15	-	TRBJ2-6	CASSPESSGANVLTF	TGTGCCAGCAGCCCGGAGAGCTCTGGGGCCAACGTCCTGACTTTC
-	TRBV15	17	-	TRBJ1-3	CATSRNRRLGRENTIYF	TGTGCCACCAGCAGGAACCGGAGGTTGGGCAGAGAAAACACCATATATTTT
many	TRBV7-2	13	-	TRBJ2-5	CASSSGRQETQYF	TGTGCCAGCAGCTCGGGACGGCAAGAGACCCAGTACTTC
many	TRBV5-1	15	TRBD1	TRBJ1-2	CASSSRTGASYGYTF	TGCGCCAGCAGCTCCAGGACAGGGGCAAGCTATGGCTACACCTTC
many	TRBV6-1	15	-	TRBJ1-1	CASSEVRTENTEAFF	TGTGCCAGCAGTGAAGTCCGGACGGAGAACACTGAAGCTTTCTTT
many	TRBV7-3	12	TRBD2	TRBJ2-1	CASGRGGYEQFF	TGTGCCAGCGGGCGGGGGGGCTATGAGCAGTTCTTC
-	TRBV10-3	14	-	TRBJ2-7	CAIRLARTSYEQYF	TGTGCCATCAGGCTAGCGCGAACCTCCTACGAGCAGTACTTC
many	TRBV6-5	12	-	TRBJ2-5	CASSYRIETQYF	TGTGCCAGCAGTTACAGAATAGAGACCCAGTACTTC